Listed here is a single T cell receptor beta chain. This sample was taken from a study of control samples from healthy donors and cancer patients. The method was immunoSEQ multiplex PCR; TCRdb's version includes in-frame clones alone and lacks a portion of them. Of tens of thousands of clones listed, 93% are singletons. The germline V gene encodes CDR1 KGHSH and CDR2 LQKENI. The CDR3 is 15 residues long. V was cut by 6 bases and J by 5 bases, with 16 bases left in between. This receptor was taken from a woman in her twenties or thirties in good health. V is TRBV18 and J is TRBJ1-4, with a weak D call TRBD1 (6 bases). Material for sequencing was blood. The CDR3 reads CASSLQGQLNEKLFF. Written as DNA, the CDR3 is TGTGCCAGCTCGCTACAGGGACAATTAAATGAAAAACTGTTTTTT. The full variable domain, in which reference TRBV18 and TRBJ1-4 provide the parts outside the CDR3, is NAGVMQNPRHLVRRRGQEARLRCSPMKGHSHVYWYRQLPEEGLKFMVYLQKENIIDESGMPKERFSAEFPKEGPSILRIQQVVRGDSAAYFCASSLQGQLNEKLFFGSGTQLSVL.